This is a list of T cell receptor beta chains from one sample in a study of OX40 agonist ivuxolimab in advanced cancers. Some clones are missing from TCRdb's copy, which holds only in-frame ones; the method was immunoSEQ multiplex PCR. This sample has roughly 43,000 clones; approximately 88% occur once, and the top ten carry roughly three fifths. The specimen comprised CD4+ or CD8+ T cells sorted from blood, sampled in a trial of the OX40 agonist ivuxolimab. These receptor sequences come from an adult with an advanced solid tumor such as melanoma, head and neck, liver or kidney cancer. CDR3s include the opening cysteine and the closing phenylalanine or tryptophan. A D gene is named only where the DNA matches it firmly. Rows give clone size only sometimes, using once, few, many, or a class for an expanded clone.

J gene: TRBJ1-5
clone size: .
V gene: TRBV10-2
D gene: .
CDR3 DNA: TGCGCCACCCTGGAGCAGAGCAATCAGCCCCAGCATTTT
CDR3 protein: CATLEQSNQPQHF

J gene: TRBJ2-1
clone size: .
V gene: TRBV5-4
D gene: .
CDR3 DNA: TGTGCCAGCAGCTTACAGGGGAGGGGTGAGCAGTTCTTC
CDR3 protein: CASSLQGRGEQFF

J gene: TRBJ2-7
clone size: .
V gene: TRBV4-3
D gene: .
CDR3 DNA: TGCGCCAGCAGCCAAGATCGGGGGAGTCGCCCCGAGCAGTACTTC
CDR3 protein: CASSQDRGSRPEQYF

J gene: TRBJ2-3
clone size: .
V gene: TRBV5-6
D gene: TRBD2
CDR3 DNA: TGTGCCAGCAGCTTGGTAGCGGGGGGGCCCGTTACGCAGTATTTT
CDR3 protein: CASSLVAGGPVTQYF

J gene: TRBJ1-2
clone size: few
V gene: TRBV5-5
D gene: TRBD1
CDR3 DNA: TGTGCCAGCAGCTTTGACAGGGATGGCTACACCTTC
CDR3 protein: CASSFDRDGYTF

J gene: TRBJ2-2
clone size: .
V gene: TRBV10-2
D gene: TRBD1
CDR3 DNA: TGCGCCAGCCGAGGACAGGGGACCGGGGAGCTGTTTTTT
CDR3 protein: CASRGQGTGELFF

J gene: TRBJ1-6
clone size: .
V gene: TRBV27
D gene: .
CDR3 DNA: TGTGCCAGCAGTCGGGGTAATTCACCCCTCCACTTT
CDR3 protein: CASSRGNSPLHF

J gene: TRBJ2-5
clone size: .
V gene: TRBV10-3
D gene: .
CDR3 DNA: TGTGCCATCAGTGAGGTAGGAGAAGAGACCCAGTACTTC
CDR3 protein: CAISEVGEETQYF

J gene: TRBJ1-2
clone size: .
V gene: TRBV15
D gene: .
CDR3 DNA: TGTGCCACCAGCAGGGGCCAGGGCTCGGATGGCTACACCTTC
CDR3 protein: CATSRGQGSDGYTF

J gene: TRBJ1-2
clone size: .
V gene: TRBV6-5
D gene: TRBD1
CDR3 DNA: TGTGCCAGCAGTTACGAAGGGACAGGGGGCGACTATGGCTACACCTTC
CDR3 protein: CASSYEGTGGDYGYTF

J gene: TRBJ2-5
clone size: .
V gene: TRBV7-2
D gene: TRBD1
CDR3 DNA: TGTGCCAGCAGCTTATTCACAGGGGAAGAGACCCAGTACTTC
CDR3 protein: CASSLFTGEETQYF

J gene: TRBJ2-3
clone size: .
V gene: TRBV2
D gene: TRBD2
CDR3 DNA: TGTGCCAGCAGTGGAGCTAGCGGGAGAGGTACGGATACGCAGTATTTT
CDR3 protein: CASSGASGRGTDTQYF

J gene: TRBJ2-7
clone size: .
V gene: TRBV19
D gene: .
CDR3 DNA: TGTGCCAGTAGCTCACCCTACGAGCAGTACTTC
CDR3 protein: CASSSPYEQYF

J gene: TRBJ2-7
clone size: .
V gene: TRBV7-2
D gene: .
CDR3 DNA: TGTGCCAGCAGCTTATACCTCGACGGAGCCGGGCAGTACTTC
CDR3 protein: CASSLYLDGAGQYF

J gene: TRBJ2-1
clone size: .
V gene: TRBV11-3
D gene: TRBD1
CDR3 DNA: TGTGCCAGCAGCTTCGGGACAGTTTACAATGAGCAGTTCTTC
CDR3 protein: CASSFGTVYNEQFF

J gene: TRBJ1-4
clone size: .
V gene: TRBV27
D gene: .
CDR3 DNA: TGTGCCAGCTCTAGGCGGCGCGATAATGAAAAACTGTTTTTT
CDR3 protein: CASSRRRDNEKLFF

J gene: TRBJ1-2
clone size: once
V gene: TRBV28
D gene: .
CDR3 DNA: TGTGCCAGCAACGTACCGGATCAACGGAGTGGCTACACCTTC
CDR3 protein: CASNVPDQRSGYTF

J gene: TRBJ1-5
clone size: few
V gene: TRBV30
D gene: TRBD1
CDR3 DNA: TGTGCCTGGAGGGGACAGGCCTATCAGCCCCAGCATTTT
CDR3 protein: CAWRGQAYQPQHF

J gene: TRBJ2-5
clone size: .
V gene: TRBV7-2
D gene: TRBD2
CDR3 DNA: TGTGCCAGCAGCTTAGATTTGGCGGGGGGGGAGACCCAGTACTTC
CDR3 protein: CASSLDLAGGETQYF

J gene: TRBJ2-2
clone size: once
V gene: TRBV27
D gene: .
CDR3 DNA: TGTGCCAGCAGTTTAGGGAATGCGAACACCGGGGAGCTGTTTTTT
CDR3 protein: CASSLGNANTGELFF

J gene: TRBJ1-2
clone size: .
V gene: TRBV9
D gene: TRBD1
CDR3 DNA: TGTGCCAGCAGCGTAGAGTCGGGACAGTATGGCTACACCTTC
CDR3 protein: CASSVESGQYGYTF

J gene: TRBJ1-2
clone size: .
V gene: TRBV5-1
D gene: TRBD1
CDR3 DNA: TGCGCCAGCAGCTTGTTCTCAGATGGACAGGGGTATGGCTACACCTTC
CDR3 protein: CASSLFSDGQGYGYTF

J gene: TRBJ2-1
clone size: .
V gene: TRBV4-2
D gene: TRBD2
CDR3 DNA: TGTGCCAGCAGCCTCCAGGAGGGGACTAGCGTGAACAATGAGCAGTTCTTC
CDR3 protein: CASSLQEGTSVNNEQFF

J gene: TRBJ2-3
clone size: .
V gene: TRBV7-3
D gene: .
CDR3 DNA: TGTGCCAGCAGCTTTGCAGACAGCACAGATACGCAGTATTTT
CDR3 protein: CASSFADSTDTQYF

J gene: TRBJ2-7
clone size: .
V gene: TRBV6-5
D gene: TRBD2
CDR3 DNA: TGTGCCGTCAGGGGCGGGGGGGCCTCTGGCGAGCAGTACTTC
CDR3 protein: CAVRGGGASGEQYF